These 24 T cell receptor beta chains were all obtained from the same sample, sequenced in a study of esophageal squamous cell carcinoma under preoperative chemotherapy. The time point was: after preoperative PTX-NDP chemotherapy. TCRdb re-analysed the PCR reads in MiXCR, keeping a single row per CDR3 protein. The data show some 32,000 distinct CDR3 sequences, with approximately 51% seen just once and roughly 25% held by the top ten. This sample was obtained from a patient given preoperative chemotherapy. The receptors derive from a human donor with esophageal squamous cell carcinoma. The donor label of this sample is uncertain.

This chain joins TRBV18 and TRBJ2-1; TRBD1 or TRBD2 may be the D gene (5 bases each). V was pared by 3 bases and J by 8 bases, with 14 bases between. The germline V gene has CDR1 KGHSH and CDR2 LQKENI. CDR3 size: 14 residues. CDR3 DNA: TGTGCCAGCTCACCCGAGGGACGGCAGGATGAGCAGTTCTTC. Translation: CASSPEGRQDEQFF.

This sequence joins TRBV7-2 and TRBJ2-1; 10 bases are shared with TRBD1. V gave up 5 bases and J gave up 10 bases; unmatched junction bases: 23. This CDR3 contains 19 residues. CDR1 is SGHTA and CDR2 is FQGNSA in the germline V gene. CDR3 nucleotides: TGTGCCAGCAGCCAAAAGGCCTCGGGGACAGGGGCACGGACCTACGAGCAGTTCTTC. It encodes CASSQKASGTGARTYEQFF.

About this clonotype: A much larger clone is a single base away; this may be a read error. The V gene is TRBV10-2, the J gene TRBJ2-1; D might be TRBD1 (6 bases). Gene TRBJ2-7 matches the end of the DNA better, so the J call may be wrong. CDR1 is WSHSY and CDR2 is SAAADI in the germline V gene. This CDR3 is built from 14 residues. The CDR3 DNA follows: TGCGCCAGGGGGGCAGCCAACGCTTACAATGAGCAGTACTTC. The encoded protein is CARGAANAYNEQYF.

The sample holds one count of this clonotype. The chain links TRBV27 to TRBJ2-1; D not resolved. Germline loops: CDR1 MNHEY, CDR2 SMNVEV (reference sequence). V lost 5 bases and J lost 3, with 14 bases in between. This CDR3 contains 15 residues. The DNA of the CDR3 is TGTGCCAGCAGTACTGCGGTGTGGCTCTACAATGAGCAGTTCTTC. Protein product: CASSTAVWLYNEQFF.

This clonotype was observed once. The chain is built from TRBV15 and TRBJ2-5, with TRBD2 matching over 10 bases. From germline, CDR1 is LNHNV and CDR2 YYDKDF (reference sequence). This CDR3 region has 15 residues. V shed 3 bases and J 11 bases; nucleotides not matched to a gene: 12. CDR3 amino acids: CATSRLAGGYNEQYF. In DNA, the CDR3 is TGTGCCACCAGCAGGTTAGCGGGGGGATACAATGAGCAGTACTTC.

The genes are TRBV6-1 and TRBJ2-6; D not certain. Germline V gives CDR1 MNHNS, CDR2 SASEGT. Trimming shortened V by 0 bases and J by 0 bases, and 24 bases separated the two germline ends. CDR3 length: 22 residues. CDR3 sequence reads: CASSEAILGRSDPTSGANVLTF. The CDR3, as DNA: TGTGCCAGCAGTGAAGCGATCCTGGGTAGGTCGGATCCAACCTCTGGGGCCAACGTCCTGACTTTC.

This clonotype came up many times. A much larger clone sits a single nucleotide away, making a read error possible. V is TRBV7-2 and J is TRBJ2-5, with 9 bases identical to TRBD1. V shed 2 bases and J 11 bases; nucleotides not matched to a gene: 18. This CDR3 spans 17 amino acids. Germline CDR1 and CDR2: SGHTA and FQGNSA. The CDR3 loop reads CASSLLDGQGFPTEQYF. The DNA of the CDR3 is TGTGCCAGCAGCTTATTGGACGGACAGGGGTTCCCGACTGAGCAGTACTTC. Full variable domain (rest looked up from reference TRBV7-2 and TRBJ2-5): GAGVSQSPSNKVTEKGKDVELRCDPISGHTALYWYRQSLGQGLEFLIYFQGNSAPDKSGLPSDRFSAERTGGSVSTLTIQRTQQEDSAVYLCASSLLDGQGFPTEQYFGPGTRLLVL.

As regards this clonotype: The junction departs from the called germline gene at one end, perhaps through a read error. V gene TRBV7-8 combines with J gene TRBJ2-3, with 12 bases fitting TRBD2. The germline gives CDR1 SGHVS, CDR2 FQNEAQ. The CDR3 is 16 amino acids. Here the CDR3 DNA reads TGTGCCAGCAGCGGCCTAGCGGGGGGGCCCGGAGATACGCAGTATTTC. Its translation: CASSGLAGGPGDTQYF.

The rearrangement joins TRBV6-1 to TRBJ2-5; D possibly matches TRBD1 or TRBD2 (6 bases each). From germline, CDR1 is MNHNS and CDR2 SASEGT. Trimming cost V 6 bases and J 5 bases, with 16 bases left between them. This CDR3 region has 14 residues. The CDR3 loop reads CASRQGSGRETQYF. CDR3 DNA: TGTGCCAGCAGGCAGGGGTCAGGGAGGGAGACCCAGTACTTC.

A note on this clonotype: Germline and junction disagree at one end, which may indicate a read error. V usage is TRBV7-8 and J usage is TRBJ2-3; D is perhaps TRBD2 (7 bases). This CDR3 contains 16 residues. Germline V gene lookup returns CDR1 SGHVS and CDR2 FQNEAQ. DNA of the CDR3: TGTCCGAGCAGCAACCTGGGGGGGGGGGCCGGTAACACTCAGTACTTT. Translated, it gives CPSSNLGGGAGNTQYF. Drawing the rest from reference TRBV7-8 and TRBJ2-3, the complete variable domain is GAGVSQSPRYKVAKRGQDVALRCDPISGHVSLFWYQQALGQGPEFLTYFQNEAQLDKSGLPSDRFFAERPEGSVSTLKIQRTQQEDSAVYLCPSSNLGGGAGNTQYFGPGTRLTVL.

This sequence joins TRBV7-2 and TRBJ2-3; D gene uncertain. The J call could be wrong; TRBJ2-7 is a better fit for the DNA end. The CDR3 is made up of 13 amino acids. Germline lookup yields CDR1 SGHTA and CDR2 FQGNSA. The CDR3 loop is CASSLGSTNEQYF. The CDR3 DNA is TGTGCCAGCAGCTTAGGATCCACTAATGAGCAGTACTTC.

The gene calls are TRBV7-2 and TRBJ2-4, with D possibly being TRBD2 (7 bases). CDR1 SGHTA and CDR2 FQGNSA come from the germline V gene. Trimming took off 8 bases at V and 13 bases at J, with 30 bases between the two ends. The CDR3 extends over 16 amino acids. CDR3 nucleotide sequence: TGTGCCAGCGGGTGGGGGGGGGGCCGATCCAAAAACACCCAGTACTTC. It yields the protein CASGWGGGRSKNTQYF.

The count of this clonotype is one. A read error may account for a junction end that differs from germline. The chain is built from TRBV7-6 and TRBJ2-3; weak D call: TRBD2 (7 bases). Germline V lookup: CDR1 SGHVS, CDR2 FNYEAQ. The CDR3 runs to 15 residues. This CDR3 is CARGLGPGGKDTQYF. The CDR3 DNA is TGTGCCCGCGGCTTGGGGCCGGGGGGCAAAGATACGCAGTATTTC.

CDR3 nucleotide sequence: TGTGCCAGCAGCTTAGACGGGAGTATTGTTAAGGCAGATACGCAGTATTTT. Residues: CASSLDGSIVKADTQYF. The rearrangement uses TRBV11-3 and TRBJ2-3; a weak D match, TRBD2 (6 bases). The CDR3 is 17 amino acids. CDR1 is SGHNT, CDR2 YENEEA, per germline. V lost 0 bases to trimming and J lost 4 bases, with 17 bases between them.

This clonotype was found a few times. This chain links TRBV5-6 with TRBJ1-1; the match to TRBD1 covers 10 bases. This CDR3 spans 15 amino acids. Germline assignment: CDR1 SGHDT and CDR2 YYEEEE. V shed 4 bases, J shed 4 bases, and the junction held 7 bases outside the gene matches. The CDR3 sequence: CASSQDRGLGTEAFF. For the CDR3, the DNA is TGTGCCAGCAGCCAAGACAGGGGGCTAGGCACTGAAGCTTTCTTT.

With respect to this clonotype: Without the conserved terminal phenylalanine or tryptophan, this CDR3 likely stems from a read error. The chain is built from TRBV7-2 and TRBJ2-5; TRBD2 aligns across 8 bases. CDR3 length: 16 residues. Germline lookup yields CDR1 SGHTA and CDR2 FQGNSA. The V segment lost 4 bases and the J segment 9 bases; nucleotides outside the gene matches: 16. DNA of the CDR3: TGTGCCAGCAGCTCTGGGCGGGGGGCCGCGCGGGAGTCCCAGTACTTG. It encodes CASSSGRGAARESQYL.

The chain has TRBV6-1 and TRBJ2-5; D possibly uses TRBD1 or TRBD2 (7 bases each). Germline lookup yields CDR1 MNHNS and CDR2 SASEGT. The ends were cut back, 6 bases at V and 5 bases at J, with 16 bases in the middle. This CDR3 is 14 amino acids long. The CDR3 region is CASRTGRGRETQYF. DNA for the CDR3: TGTGCCAGCAGGACAGGGAGGGGTCGGGAGACCCAGTACTTC.

This clonotype was seen many times. DNA for the CDR3: TGTGCCAGCAACCCGGGACTAGTAACAGATACGCAGTATTTT. Amino acid sequence: CASNPGLVTDTQYF. The chain links TRBV6-1 to TRBJ2-3, with 8 nucleotides matching TRBD2. This CDR3 is 14 amino acids long. J gave up 3 bases and V 7 bases, and 6 bases lay outside the gene matches. The germline CDR1 and CDR2 sequences are MNHNS and SASEGT.

Ten or more counts support this clonotype. The chain is built from TRBV7-3 and TRBJ2-5, with a weak D call TRBD1 (5 bases). CDR3 length: 13 residues. Germline CDR1 reads SGHTA; CDR2 reads FQGTGA. Trimming removed 1 base at V and 11 bases at J, with 14 bases between. In DNA, the CDR3 is TGTGCCAGCAGCTTAAACAGGAACAATGAGCAGTACTTC. Translation: CASSLNRNNEQYF.

This clonotype was seen many times. A read error may be the cause here, since a much bigger clone is one base away. The J gene is TRBJ2-1, the V gene TRBV11-3; D call uncertain. The CDR3 totals 14 residues. Germline V lookup: CDR1 SGHNT, CDR2 YENEEA. The V end was cut by 1 base, the J end by 13 bases, with 17 bases between. The CDR3 region has the DNA TGTGCCAGCAGCTTAGGGTGGAACCAAGAGACCCAGTTCTTC. Its protein product is CASSLGWNQETQFF.

Relative to its sample, this clonotype is medium-sized. The V and J genes are TRBV7-6 and TRBJ2-3, with D unclear. The CDR3 is made up of 13 amino acids. Germline CDR1 reads SGHVS; CDR2 reads FNYEAQ. Trimming left V 3 bases short and J 2 bases short, with 6 bases between. CDR3 protein: CASSLIFTDTQYF. The CDR3, as DNA: TGTGCCAGCAGCTTGATATTCACAGATACGCAGTATTTT. Together with reference TRBV7-6 and TRBJ2-3, the CDR3 gives the full variable domain: GAGVSQSPRYKVTKRGQDVALRCDPISGHVSLYWYRQALGQGPEFLTYFNYEAQQDKSGLPNDRFSAERPEGSISTLTIQRTEQRDSAMYRCASSLIFTDTQYFGPGTRLTVL.

In its sample, this clonotype was seen many times. At one boundary the junction diverges from the germline segment, which might be a read error. CDR3 residues: CASSTGHQETQYF. DNA for the CDR3: TGTGCTAGCAGCACCGGCCATCAAGAGACCCAGTACTTC. V is TRBV7-7 and J is TRBJ2-5; D gene unclear. This CDR3 has 13 amino acids. CDR1 is SSHAT, CDR2 FNYEAQ, per germline (reference sequence).

Only a few counts were recorded for this clonotype. The rearrangement uses TRBV7-9 and TRBJ1-1; 11 bases line up with TRBD1. J gave up 3 bases and V 3 bases, and 0 bases lay outside the gene matches. CDR1 is SEHNR and CDR2 is FQNEAQ in the germline V gene (reference sequence). This CDR3 is built from 14 residues. The DNA of the CDR3 is TGTGCCAGCAGCTTGGACAGGGGGCACACTGAAGCTTTCTTT. The encoded protein is CASSLDRGHTEAFF.

This clonotype was detected ten times or more. Since a much larger clone is just one base distant, this may be a read error. J is TRBJ2-5 and V is TRBV7-9; 7 bases are shared with TRBD1. V dropped 2 bases and J dropped 11; count of bases not matched to a gene: 14. CDR3 size: 15 residues. Germline V gives CDR1 SEHNR, CDR2 FQNEAQ (reference sequence). In nucleotides, the CDR3 is TGTGCCAGCAGCTTACAGGGACAGTTTTACAATGAGCAGTACTTC. Protein: CASSLQGQFYNEQYF.